These T cell receptor beta chains were read from a single sample in a study of cytotoxic CD8 clonotypes in ibrutinib-treated CLL. Only in-frame clones appear in the TCRdb table, and some are missing; sequencing was by immunoSEQ multiplex PCR. The table lists fewer than 400,000 clones, under 70% of them singletons. The source material was PBMCs, sampled after 36 months of ibrutinib treatment. The source of these receptors is a human donor with chronic lymphocytic leukemia. Each CDR3 is given with its conserved first and last residue. A D gene is named only where the DNA matches it firmly. Size is stated for part of the rows, as once, few or many counts, or as a class when the clone is expanded.

>TRBV5-4|-|TRBJ2-1|TRBD1
TGTGCCAGCAGCAGTTATAACAGGGGAAGTGAGCAGTTCTTC
CASSSYNRGSEQFF
>TRBV10-3|-|TRBJ1-1|-
TGTGCCATCAGTGGTGGTGGTCCTGAAGCTTTCTTT
CAISGGGPEAFF
>TRBV9|once|TRBJ2-5|TRBD2
TGTGCCAGCAGCCCCCCCTGGGCGGGAGGGAGTGAGACCCAGTACTTC
CASSPPWAGGSETQYF
>TRBV6-5|-|TRBJ2-3|-
TGTGCCAGCAGTTACTGGGGGCCCCCTCTCACAGATACGCAGTATTTT
CASSYWGPPLTDTQYF
>TRBV4-1|-|TRBJ1-1|-
TGCGCCAGCGGCCTCAGACAGGTTTCTCCCGCTGAAGCTTTCTTT
CASGLRQVSPAEAFF
>TRBV13|-|TRBJ2-5|-
TGTGCCAGCAGCTCCAGGGGAGTAAAAGAGACCCAGTACTTC
CASSSRGVKETQYF
>TRBV6-1|few|TRBJ1-2|TRBD1
TGTGCCAGCAGTACAGGGGTTCGACGGTATGGCTACACCTTC
CASSTGVRRYGYTF
>TRBV18|-|TRBJ1-2|-
TGTGCCAGCTCACCACGGGCAGGACCTAACTATGGCTACACCTTC
CASSPRAGPNYGYTF
>TRBV19|-|TRBJ2-5|TRBD2
TGTGCCAGTAGTCTTAAACCGGGACTAGCGGGAGAGACCCAGTACTTC
CASSLKPGLAGETQYF
>TRBV7-9|-|TRBJ1-3|TRBD1
TGTGCCAGCAGCTGGACAGGGGGCTCTGGAAACACCATATATTTT
CASSWTGGSGNTIYF
>TRBV5-6|few|TRBJ2-3|-
TGTGCCAGCAGCTTGACTGGAAGGTTAGCAGATACGCAGTATTTT
CASSLTGRLADTQYF
>TRBV7-9|-|TRBJ2-7|-
TGTGCCAGCAGCTTAATGGTAGCAACAATGCTCGAGCAGTACTTC
CASSLMVATMLEQYF
>TRBV29-1|-|TRBJ2-2|-
TGCAGCGTTGAAGTACACACGAACACCGGGGAGCTGTTTTTT
CSVEVHTNTGELFF
>TRBV28|-|TRBJ2-7|TRBD1
TGTGCCAGCAGTTTTCCGGGACAGGGAGTTTACGAGCAGTACTTC
CASSFPGQGVYEQYF
>TRBV6-1|-|TRBJ1-2|-
TGTGCCAGCAGTAACAGGGCCCCCTATGGCTACACCTTC
CASSNRAPYGYTF
>TRBV29-1|once|TRBJ2-3|-
TGCAGCGTTTTGGGCCGGGCGAACACAGATACGCAGTATTTT
CSVLGRANTDTQYF
>TRBV18|-|TRBJ2-3|TRBD2
TGTGCCAGCTCACCGCTTGGCGGGGGGACTAGGACAGATACGCAGTATTTT
CASSPLGGGTRTDTQYF
>TRBV29-1|-|TRBJ2-2|-
TGCAGCGTTGAATCTCAGGGGCGCACCGGGGAGCTGTTTTTT
CSVESQGRTGELFF
>TRBV5-1|-|TRBJ2-7|-
TGCGCCAGCAGCTTATCGGACGGATACGAGCAGTACTTC
CASSLSDGYEQYF
>TRBV25-1|few|TRBJ2-1|-
TGTGCCAGCAGTGATTTGGGCTTTAATGAGCAGTTCTTC
CASSDLGFNEQFF
>TRBV29-1|-|TRBJ2-5|TRBD2
TGCAGCGTTGTGTCTCAGTACGGCGGGAGGGGAGAGACCCAGTACTTC
CSVVSQYGGRGETQYF
>TRBV5-1|-|TRBJ1-2|-
TGCGCCAGCAAACCTACCAGGGACCCCAACTATGGCTACACCTTC
CASKPTRDPNYGYTF
>TRBV19|-|TRBJ2-7|TRBD1
TGTGCCAGTAGTATAGTCGCAGGGACAGGGAGTCGGGAGCAGTACTTC
CASSIVAGTGSREQYF
>TRBV7-9|few|TRBJ1-5|-
TGTGCCAGCAGCTTAGAAGGCAGGGCTCAGCCCCAGCATTTT
CASSLEGRAQPQHF
>TRBV2|-|TRBJ2-7|TRBD2
TGTGCCAGCAGTTGGGAAGCGGGAGGGAAGGGCGGGTACGAGCAGTACTTC
CASSWEAGGKGGYEQYF
>TRBV9|-|TRBJ1-2|-
TGTGCCAGCAGCGCCGGCTCTGGGGCAGGGAAGGGCTACACCTTC
CASSAGSGAGKGYTF
>TRBV5-6|-|TRBJ1-3|-
TGTGCCAGCAGCTTGGCGGTCTACTCTGGAAACACCATATATTTT
CASSLAVYSGNTIYF
>TRBV5-1|-|TRBJ1-2|-
TGCGCCAGCAGCCTCGGAGACGGAGCTAACTATGGCTACACCTTC
CASSLGDGANYGYTF
>TRBV13|-|TRBJ2-1|-
TGTGCCAGCAGCTTAGGGGACGATTACAATGAGCAGTTCTTC
CASSLGDDYNEQFF
>TRBV6-1|-|TRBJ1-1|-
TGTGCCAGCAGCCTTAAAATGAACACTGAAGCTTTCTTT
CASSLKMNTEAFF
>TRBV7-2|-|TRBJ2-3|-
TGTGCCAGCAGCTTGCTTGTCCTCGGCACAGATACGCAGTATTTT
CASSLLVLGTDTQYF
>TRBV18|-|TRBJ2-1|TRBD1
TGTGCCAGCTCGCAGAGAACTGGACAGGGGGCAAATGAGCAGTTCTTC
CASSQRTGQGANEQFF
>TRBV5-1|once|TRBJ2-1|TRBD1
TGCGCCAGCAGCCCGGATGGACAGGGGAATGAGCAGTTCTTC
CASSPDGQGNEQFF
>TRBV9|few|TRBJ1-2|-
TGTGCCAGCAGCGTAGGGGGGACTAACTATGGCTACACCTTC
CASSVGGTNYGYTF
>TRBV9|-|TRBJ2-5|-
TGTGCCAGCAGCGTAGGACAGGTAGATCAAGAGACCCAGTACTTC
CASSVGQVDQETQYF
>TRBV19|-|TRBJ2-7|TRBD2
TGTGCCAGTAGTATAGGAGGGAGGGGAGCCTACGAGCAGTACTTC
CASSIGGRGAYEQYF
>TRBV29-1|once|TRBJ2-1|TRBD2
TGCAGCGTTGAGGGACTAGCGGGAGTAGTTGCCTACAATGAGCAGTTCTTC
CSVEGLAGVVAYNEQFF
>TRBV5-6|-|TRBJ2-2|TRBD1
TGTGCCAGCAGCTTGGAGCGGACAGGGGGGCACACCGGGGAGCTGTTTTTT
CASSLERTGGHTGELFF
>TRBV6-6|-|TRBJ1-1|-
TGTGCCAGCAGTTATATTCGGGGCTTCACTGAAGCTTTCTTT
CASSYIRGFTEAFF
>TRBV28|once|TRBJ1-2|TRBD1
TGTGCCAGCAGTTTAACAGGGGGCTATGGCTACACCTTC
CASSLTGGYGYTF
>TRBV25-1|-|TRBJ2-3|TRBD2
TGTGCCAGCAGTCGTTTTCTCCTAGCGGGAGTAATAGATACGCAGTATTTT
CASSRFLLAGVIDTQYF
>TRBV6-1|-|TRBJ1-6|TRBD1
TGTGCCAGCAGTGGGCCCGGGACAGGGCGGGCACCCCTCCACTTT
CASSGPGTGRAPLHF
>TRBV5-6|few|TRBJ2-7|-
TGTGCCAGCACCACCACTGTGGCCTACGAGCAGTACTTC
CASTTTVAYEQYF